The 10 T cell receptor beta chains reported below all come from one sample, sequenced in a study of CD8 T cells in ankylosing spondylitis. Using its own MiXCR run on the 5' RACE reads, TCRdb lists one record per CDR3 protein. This sample has 200,000 to 250,000 distinct CDR3 sequences, with around 18% found just once. Study-level results: Roughly eight highly homologous variants made up a TCR beta motif that seemed to typify ankylosing spondylitis blood.

The antigens of these receptors remain unknown. The source material was blood, either unsorted or a sorted T cell fraction (not recorded which). These receptors were collected from a male donor with ankylosing spondylitis.

This chain uses TRBV27 with TRBJ1-1; the match to TRBD1 covers 8 bases. Germline V CDR1 and CDR2: MNHEY, SMNVEV (reference sequence). The CDR3 runs to 14 residues. Trimming removed 3 bases from V and 1 base from J; junction bases left unmatched: 1. CDR3 sequence: CASSLTGENTEAFF. The CDR3 nucleotides read TGTGCCAGCAGTTTGACAGGGGAGAACACTGAAGCTTTCTTT.

CDR3 DNA: TGTGCCAGCATGGGGAGCGGGAGTTACTACAATGAGCAGTTCTTC. Translated, it gives CASMGSGSYYNEQFF. V usage is TRBV5-6 and J usage is TRBJ2-1; 8 nucleotides agree with TRBD2. The V gene's germline CDR1 is SGHDT and CDR2 YYEEEE. This CDR3 comprises 15 residues. After removal of 6 bases from V and 3 bases from J, the junction contained 8 bases not matched to a gene.

V and J are TRBV12-3 or TRBV12-4 and TRBJ1-2; D is perhaps TRBD1 (6 bases). V was cut by 3 bases and J by 7 bases, with 12 bases left in between. CDR3 length equals 13 residues. CDR3 DNA: TGTGCCAGCAGTTTCGGAACAGGGATTGGCTACACCTTC. This sequence encodes CASSFGTGIGYTF.

This clonotype was counted between two and nine times. J is TRBJ2-1 and V is TRBV9, with a weak D call TRBD2 (5 bases). Germline V gene data show CDR1 as SGDLS and CDR2 as YYNGEE. The CDR3 totals 16 residues. With 3 bases removed from V and 8 bases from J, the gap between germline ends came to 21 bases. As DNA, the CDR3 is TGTGCCAGCAGCGAGGAGGAGACCGGGGTCCTGCATGAGCAGTTCTTC. This sequence encodes CASSEEETGVLHEQFF.

This clonotype was counted a single time. The chain joins TRBV10-2 to TRBJ2-5; D might be TRBD1 (5 bases). V dropped 6 bases and J dropped 4 bases, with 9 bases sitting between them. CDR3 length: 12 residues. Germline CDR1 WSHSY, CDR2 SAAADI. The DNA of the CDR3 is TGCGCCAGCAGCAGGGTATCAGAGACCCAGTACTTC. Encoded protein: CASSRVSETQYF.

The chain combines TRBV7-2 with TRBJ2-3, with 12 bases aligning to TRBD2. This CDR3 comprises 16 residues. The ends lost 5 bases at V and 2 bases at J; junction bases unmatched: 5. CDR1 is SGHTA, CDR2 FQGNSA, per germline. The CDR3 here is CASSAWTSGVTDTQYF. The CDR3 coding sequence is TGTGCCAGCAGCGCCTGGACTAGCGGGGTCACAGATACGCAGTATTTT.

This clonotype was detected ten times or more. V is TRBV29-1 and J is TRBJ1-1, with 9 bases identical to TRBD1. This CDR3 spans 14 amino acids. The trim removed 3 bases at V and 5 bases at J, leaving 7 bases unmatched. The germline V gene encodes CDR1 SQVTM and CDR2 ANQGSEA. The DNA of the CDR3 is TGCAGCGTTGAGGCGGGACAGGGAGGGACTGAAGCTTTCTTT. Amino acid sequence: CSVEAGQGGTEAFF.

In this sample, this clonotype turned up a few times. The CDR3 DNA reads as TGTGCCAGCAGTACCGGGACAGGGATCACCGGGGAGCTGTTTTTT. Amino acids: CASSTGTGITGELFF. The rearrangement links TRBV12-3 or TRBV12-4 to TRBJ2-2; 9 bases fit TRBD1. The length of the CDR3 is 15 residues. The V gene end was trimmed by 5 bases and the J gene end by 4 bases; junction bases not matched to a gene: 5.

Worth noting for this clonotype: At one end the junction does not follow the germline gene, possibly because of a read error. The chain has TRBV29-1 and TRBJ2-5; D might be TRBD1 (6 bases). From germline, CDR1 is SQVTM and CDR2 ANQGSEA. This CDR3 has 13 amino acids. CDR3: CSVEEAGEETQYF. CDR3 nucleotide sequence: TGCAGCGTGGAAGAGGCAGGGGAAGAGACCCAGTACTTC.

The chain combines TRBV11-2 with TRBJ1-3; 8 positions agree with TRBD1. CDR3 length equals 15 residues. The V and J ends lost 2 bases and 3 bases, in that order; junction bases with no gene match: 3. Per the germline V gene, CDR1 is SGHAT and CDR2 is FQNNGV. CDR3 sequence: CASSLSGGSGNTIYF. The DNA of the CDR3 is TGTGCCAGCAGCTTATCAGGGGGCAGTGGAAACACCATATATTTT. Together with reference TRBV11-2 and TRBJ1-3, the CDR3 gives the full variable domain: EAGVAQSPRYKIIEKRQSVAFWCNPISGHATLYWYQQILGQGPKLLIQFQNNGVVDDSQLPKDRFSAERLKGVDSTLKIQPAKLEDSAVYLCASSLSGGSGNTIYFGEGSWLTVV.